This TCR beta chain originates from a study of cytomegalovirus exposure and HLA in healthy donors. The overall study: Researchers previously reported finding 100 million or so unique TCR beta sequences from 150 million to 200 million T cells.

Trimming removed 7 bases from V and 0 bases from J; junction bases left unmatched: 2. CDR1 is MRHNA, CDR2 SNTAGT, per germline. The CDR3 runs to 14 residues. Both 60 Vbeta primers and 13 Jbeta primers went into the PCR. Measured with immunoSEQ multiplex PCR; TCRdb has only the in-frame clones, and not every one. The sample totals some 20,000 clones; its top ten clones hold approximately 23%. Note on this clone: The antigen is unknown.

Study outcomes and limitations: A later examination showed that TCR association rates differed by HLA locus, with DRB1 most and HLA-C fewest. A later analysis, which compared TCR beta chains of equal frequency, found the HLA-associated ones more clonally expanded.

The chain carries TRBV6-4 and TRBJ2-1; 8 nucleotides line up with TRBD2. Sequenced: PBMCs. This clonotype was sampled from a man in his 60s in good health and CMV-seropositive. The CDR3 DNA is TGTGCCAGCAAGCGGGAGAGCTCCTACAATGAGCAGTTCTTC. Protein sequence: CASKRESSYNEQFF.